The next 26 T cell receptor beta chains were all read from a single sample in a study of T cells after yellow fever vaccination. TCRdb reprocessed the 5' RACE reads via MiXCR and lists one record per CDR3 protein. Counted here are 600,000 to 750,000 distinct CDR3 sequences, 9% to 15% occurring once; the ten biggest clones make up about 15%. The sample in question was PBMCs, obtained on the day of the yellow fever booster vaccination. Every receptor here comes from a man aged 25 to 40 who received the YFV17D yellow fever vaccine.

This clonotype turned up a few times. The gene calls are TRBV20-1 and TRBJ2-1; TRBD1 agrees at 7 bases. The V segment lost 8 bases and the J segment 5 bases; nucleotides outside the gene matches: 12. Germline V gene data show CDR1 as DFQATT and CDR2 as SNEGSKA (reference sequence). This CDR3 region has 14 residues. For the CDR3, the DNA is TGCAGTCAGGGCAGGGACAGCGTCCACAATGAGCAGTTCTTC. Translation: CSQGRDSVHNEQFF.

This clonotype was recorded a few times. This sequence joins TRBV6-2 or TRBV6-3 and TRBJ1-2; a possible D gene is TRBD1 (5 bases). CDR1 MNHEY and CDR2 SVGEGT come from the germline V gene. V shed 4 bases and J shed 5 bases, with 17 bases lying between them. The CDR3 totals 15 residues. CDR3 amino acids: CASSSSGTAWYGYTF. The CDR3 region has the DNA TGTGCCAGCAGTTCTTCCGGGACGGCCTGGTATGGCTACACCTTC.

Only a few counts were recorded for this clonotype. This sequence joins TRBV20-1 and TRBJ2-1; D uncertain. This CDR3 contains 16 residues. The V end lost 0 bases, the J end lost 4 bases, and 16 bases lay between the germline ends. The germline V gene has CDR1 DFQATT and CDR2 SNEGSKA (reference sequence). CDR3 DNA sequence: TGCAGTGCTAGAGACCCTCTAGTGGCAATTTACAATGAGCAGTTCTTC. Translating it yields CSARDPLVAIYNEQFF.

This clonotype was seen a handful of times. The genes are TRBV9 and TRBJ2-1; possibly TRBD2 for D (6 bases). The V and J ends lost 3 bases and 7 bases respectively, with 17 bases between them. The length of the CDR3 is 15 residues. The germline V gene encodes CDR1 SGDLS and CDR2 YYNGEE. The CDR3 nucleotides are TGTGCCAGCAGCGCCCCTGGGGGGAGCAGGAATGAGCAGTTCTTC. This encodes CASSAPGGSRNEQFF.

This clonotype appeared a few times. V is TRBV14 and J is TRBJ2-2; 14 nucleotides align to TRBD2. The germline gives CDR1 SGHDN, CDR2 FVKESK. The CDR3 loop spans 17 amino acids. Trimming at V came to 5 bases and at J to 7 bases, leaving 9 bases not matched to a gene. DNA of the CDR3: TGTGCCAGCAGCACCTCGACTAGCGGGAGGGCCGTCGGGGAGCTGTTTTTT. Residues: CASSTSTSGRAVGELFF. Based on the CDR3 plus reference TRBV14 and TRBJ2-2, the full variable domain is EAGVTQFPSHSVIEKGQTVTLRCDPISGHDNLYWYRRVMGKEIKFLLHFVKESKQDESGMPNNRFLAERTGGTYSTLKVQPAELEDSGVYFCASSTSTSGRAVGELFFGEGSRLTVL.

This clonotype was picked up a small number of times. The chain is built from TRBV6-1 and TRBJ2-2, with D perhaps matching TRBD1 or TRBD2 (5 bases each). From germline, CDR1 is MNHNS and CDR2 SASEGT. CDR3 size: 14 residues. V lost 6 bases and J lost 5, with 13 bases in between. DNA for the CDR3: TGTGCCAGCAGCCCGGGGCCCCTTACCGGGGAGCTGTTTTTT. This sequence encodes CASSPGPLTGELFF.

CDR3 sequence (DNA): TGTGCCAGCAGCGCTCGGACTAGCGGGAGCTCCGATGAGCAGTTCTTC. The encoded protein is CASSARTSGSSDEQFF. The rearrangement joins TRBV9 to TRBJ2-1; 13 nucleotides match TRBD2. The trim removed 3 bases at V and 8 bases at J, leaving 8 bases unmatched. In germline, CDR1 is SGDLS, CDR2 YYNGEE. The CDR3 has 16 amino acids.

The V call is TRBV7-9, the J call TRBJ2-7; D call uncertain. Trimming pared 8 bases from V and 1 base from J, leaving 15 bases between. The CDR3 runs to 14 residues. CDR1 is SEHNR and CDR2 is FQNEAQ in the germline V gene (reference sequence). Written as DNA, the CDR3 is TGTGCCAGCGCGGCTACGACACAATCCTACGAGCAGTACTTC. Residues: CASAATTQSYEQYF.

This clonotype was seen at least ten times. The chain is built from TRBV5-1 and TRBJ2-7, with 8 positions matching TRBD2. CDR3 length: 15 amino acids. J gave up 6 bases and V 5 bases, and 13 bases lay outside the gene matches. Germline assignment: CDR1 SGHRS and CDR2 YFSETQ. The CDR3 DNA reads TGCGCCAGCAGTGAGAGCGGGAGATCCTTACGCGAGCAGTACTTC. This codes for CASSESGRSLREQYF.

This clonotype turned up a few times. The chain carries TRBV5-1 and TRBJ2-7, with TRBD1 matching 8 bases. This CDR3 is 12 amino acids long. J lost 5 bases, V lost 5 bases, and 3 bases had no gene match. Germline CDR1 is SGHRS and CDR2 is YFSETQ. The CDR3 protein is CASSGQGNEQYF. CDR3 nucleotide sequence: TGCGCCAGCAGTGGACAGGGCAACGAGCAGTACTTC.

CDR3 amino acids: CASSLTGPDTEAFF. DNA of the CDR3: TGTGCCAGCAGCTTAACCGGACCTGACACTGAAGCTTTCTTT. This rearrangement joins TRBV7-3 to TRBJ1-1; D is undetermined. The V and J ends lost 0 bases and 3 bases respectively, with 8 bases between them. The CDR3 spans 14 residues. Germline V gene data show CDR1 as SGHTA and CDR2 as FQGTGA.

The chain is built from TRBV6-1 and TRBJ2-1; 9 bases are shared with TRBD1. The junction had 23 bases not matched to a gene; V was cut back by 6 bases and J by 8 bases. Germline V gene sequence: CDR1 MNHNS, CDR2 SASEGT. The CDR3 is 19 residues long. Here the CDR3 DNA reads TGTGCCAGCAGGCCATTACTTCCGACAGGGGGGGATAGTTTACATGAGCAGTTCTTC. Amino acids: CASRPLLPTGGDSLHEQFF.

This clonotype occurred a few times. V gene TRBV18 combines with J gene TRBJ1-4, with a tentative D call TRBD1 (5 bases). V was trimmed by 1 base and J by 7 bases, leaving 13 bases between them. CDR3 length equals 15 residues. Germline CDR1 and CDR2: KGHSH and LQKENI. The CDR3 sequence: CASSPLASGGEKLFF. Written as DNA, the CDR3 is TGTGCCAGCTCACCACTTGCCAGTGGGGGTGAAAAACTGTTTTTT.

This rearrangement joins TRBV10-1 to TRBJ1-5, with 7 nucleotides matching TRBD1. The CDR3 is made up of 15 amino acids. The junction had 12 bases not matched to a gene; V was cut back by 10 bases and J by 3 bases. Looked up from germline, CDR1 is WNHNN and CDR2 is SYGVQD (reference sequence). The CDR3: CATTPGTVLNQPQHF. The CDR3 DNA reads TGCGCCACAACTCCCGGGACAGTACTCAATCAGCCCCAGCATTTT.

This clonotype turned up a few times. The chain employs TRBV15 and TRBJ2-1; TRBD2 might be the D (5 bases). The CDR3 is made up of 14 amino acids. Germline lookup yields CDR1 LNHNV and CDR2 YYDKDF (reference sequence). Trimming removed 0 bases at V and 10 bases at J, with 13 bases between. For the CDR3, the DNA is TGTGCCACCAGCAGAGATGGAGGTTTCAGGGAGCAGTTCTTC. Amino acid sequence: CATSRDGGFREQFF.

This clonotype turned up a few times. The genes are TRBV12-3 or TRBV12-4 and TRBJ1-2; 9 bases match TRBD1. Losses at the gene ends were 3 bases for V and 6 bases for J; bases not matched to a gene: 8. The CDR3 has 15 amino acids. CDR3 amino acids: CASSFGGQGRNGYTF. The CDR3 DNA is TGTGCCAGCAGTTTTGGGGGACAGGGACGCAATGGCTACACCTTC.

The V and J genes are TRBV21-1 and TRBJ1-1; TRBD1 is the table's D call, not checked against the DNA. TRBV21-1 represents a pseudogene. The CDR3 totals 16 residues. The CDR3 loop is CASLGQFKCMNTEAFF. The CDR3 DNA follows: TGTGCCAGCTTAGGACAGTTCAAGTGTATGAACACTGAAGCTTTCTTT.

The rearrangement links TRBV27 to TRBJ2-7, with 11 bases matching TRBD2. The CDR3 runs to 18 residues. The J segment lost 0 bases and the V segment lost 2 bases, leaving 9 bases of the junction unmatched. CDR1 and CDR2 (germline): MNHEY, SMNVEV (reference sequence). In DNA, the CDR3 is TGTGCCAGCAGTTTACCGGGACTAGCGGAGCCAAGCTCCTACGAGCAGTACTTC. Protein product: CASSLPGLAEPSSYEQYF.

This CDR3 is CASSPLTPGQGADTQYF. The CDR3 coding sequence is TGTGCCAGCTCACCACTAACACCGGGACAGGGGGCAGATACGCAGTATTTT. The gene calls are TRBV18 and TRBJ2-3; TRBD1 matches at 11 bases. This CDR3 spans 17 amino acids. Trimming took 1 base from V and 4 from J; bases not matched to a gene: 7. From germline, CDR1 is KGHSH and CDR2 LQKENI.

A few counts support this clonotype. This chain links TRBV6-1 with TRBJ2-1; D perhaps matches TRBD2 (6 bases). The CDR3 has 14 residues. Germline CDR1 and CDR2: MNHNS and SASEGT. The V and J ends lost 3 bases and 6 bases respectively, with 12 bases between them. For the CDR3, the DNA is TGTGCCAGCAGTGATGATCGGGGAGGCAATGAGCAGTTCTTC. It translates to CASSDDRGGNEQFF.

This clonotype was observed a few times. V gene TRBV18 combines with J gene TRBJ1-1, with D possibly TRBD1 on 5 matching bases. The germline V and J ends were trimmed by 3 bases and 0 bases, with 11 bases remaining between them. The V gene's germline CDR1 is KGHSH and CDR2 LQKENI. This CDR3 has 15 residues. CDR3 region: CASSPLTEMNTEAFF. For the CDR3, the DNA is TGTGCCAGCTCACCTCTGACAGAAATGAACACTGAAGCTTTCTTT.

The V gene is TRBV30, the J gene TRBJ2-1; D possibly corresponds to TRBD2 (7 bases). This CDR3 spans 15 amino acids. In germline, CDR1 is GTSNPN, CDR2 SVGIG (reference sequence). V lost 4 bases to trimming and J lost 6 bases, with 19 bases between them. DNA of the CDR3: TGTGCCTGGACTTCATGGGGAGGGGGAAGCAATGAGCAGTTCTTC. It specifies CAWTSWGGGSNEQFF.

This clonotype turned up a few times. V gene TRBV12-3 or TRBV12-4 combines with J gene TRBJ1-3; no clear D. The ends were cut back, 8 bases at V and 0 bases at J, with 11 bases in the middle. The CDR3 length is 14 residues. As DNA, the CDR3 is TGTGCCAGCCTACGAAAGGGCTCTGGAAACACCATATATTTT. This encodes CASLRKGSGNTIYF.

The rearrangement joins TRBV4-3 to TRBJ1-2; D is unresolved. Germline V CDR1 and CDR2: LGHNA, YSLEER. V was pared by 0 bases and J by 3 bases, with 11 bases between. This CDR3 region has 15 residues. The DNA of the CDR3 is TGCGCCAGCAGCCAAGAGAACAACCGTGACTATGGCTACACCTTC. Its protein is CASSQENNRDYGYTF.

This clonotype was recorded a few times. The chain links TRBV12-3 or TRBV12-4 to TRBJ2-1; D is unclear. CDR3 length: 14 amino acids. Trimming left V 8 bases short and J 0 bases short, with 11 bases between. CDR3 loop: CASVTGGSYNEQFF. CDR3 in DNA: TGTGCCAGCGTGACGGGTGGCTCCTACAATGAGCAGTTCTTC.

This clonotype came up many times. The CDR3 spells CASSLAPGNTIYF. The DNA for the CDR3 is TGTGCCAGCAGTTTAGCGCCCGGAAACACCATATATTTT. The chain uses TRBV12-3 or TRBV12-4 and TRBJ1-3; D gene uncertain. Trimming removed 0 bases at V and 4 bases at J, with 4 bases between. The CDR3 covers 13 residues.